The 9 T cell receptor beta chains listed next were all sequenced from one sample in a study of glioma-infiltrating T cells. Amplification of TCR alpha and beta CDR3 regions from RNA used iRepertoire nested multiplex PCR. TCRdb processed the multiplex PCR reads anew with MiXCR; each CDR3 protein has one entry. The table shows roughly 100,000 distinct CDR3 sequences, with about 30% occurring only once. Sequenced sample: glioma tissue, nonneoplastic brain tissue, or PBMCs (not recorded which). These receptors all come from a human donor with low-grade glioma or glioblastoma, undergoing nonglioma brain surgery, or in good health (not recorded which).

This clonotype was counted ten times or more. The chain carries TRBV4-3 and TRBJ2-3; maybe TRBD2 (6 bases). Trimming pared 0 bases from V and 2 bases from J, leaving 15 bases between. Germline loops: CDR1 LGHNA, CDR2 YSLEER. The CDR3 has 17 amino acids. The CDR3 reads CASSQDRASEITDTQYF. DNA of the CDR3: TGCGCCAGCAGCCAAGATCGGGCTAGCGAGATCACAGATACGCAGTATTTT.

This clonotype was detected ten times or more. V is TRBV2 and J is TRBJ2-1; D not certain. Looked up from germline, CDR1 is SNHLY and CDR2 is FYNNEI. The CDR3 is 10 amino acids. Trimming stripped 6 bases from V and 6 bases from J, with 3 bases between. DNA for the CDR3: TGTGCCAGCAGCGCCAATGAGCAGTTCTTC. It codes for CASSANEQFF.

The chain carries TRBV6-5 and TRBJ2-3; possibly TRBD2 for D (6 bases). Trimming removed 6 bases at V and 1 base at J, with 14 bases between. Germline lookup yields CDR1 MNHEY and CDR2 SVGAGI. This CDR3 spans 15 amino acids. DNA for the CDR3: TGTGCCAGCAGAGAATTTACGGGGGGCACAGATACGCAGTATTTT. The encoded protein is CASREFTGGTDTQYF.

Concerning this clonotype: A much larger clonotype is one base distant, so this may be a read error. V usage is TRBV12-3 or TRBV12-4 and J usage is TRBJ2-7, with 9 bases matching TRBD2. Judging by the DNA end, TRBJ2-1 fits better; the J call may be wrong. The CDR3 is 13 amino acids. The CDR3 loop is CASRGTSFNKQFF. The CDR3, as DNA: TGTGCCAGCAGGGGGACTAGCTTTAATAAGCAGTTCTTC.

Comment on this clonotype: This clone may be a read error of a much larger clone one base away. The J gene is TRBJ1-1, the V gene TRBV12-3 or TRBV12-4, with a weak D call TRBD1 (5 bases). V was trimmed by 7 bases and J by 4 bases, leaving 16 bases between them. The CDR3 contains 14 residues. The CDR3 here is CASTKQRGTTEAFF. DNA of the CDR3: TGTGCCAGCACAAAACAACGGGGGACCACTGAAGCTTTCTTT.

As for this clonotype: This may be a read error: a much more frequent sequence differs by one nucleotide. The chain joins TRBV2 to TRBJ1-2, with 8 bases lining up with TRBD1. Germline V lookup: CDR1 SNHLY, CDR2 FYNNEI. The CDR3 covers 18 residues. CDR3 in DNA: TGTGGCAGCAGTGGAGTAAACCGGGACAGGAGAGCTTTGTATGGCTACACCTTC. Amino acid sequence: CGSSGVNRDRRALYGYTF.

This clonotype was seen only a few times. V and J are TRBV24-1 and TRBJ2-1; TRBD2 agrees at 13 bases. CDR3 length: 22 residues. The germline CDR1 and CDR2 sequences are KGHDR and SFDVKD. Trimming at V came to 4 bases and at J to 0 bases, leaving 17 bases not matched to a gene. This CDR3 is CATSDPKTRLAGGRVSYNEQFF. CDR3 sequence (DNA): TGTGCCACCAGTGACCCAAAAACCCGACTAGCGGGGGGCCGTGTCTCCTACAATGAGCAGTTCTTC.

This clonotype occurred many times. V and J are TRBV20-1 and TRBJ1-1; 8 positions agree with TRBD1. The V gene's germline CDR1 is DFQATT and CDR2 SNEGSKA (reference sequence). The J segment lost 8 bases and the V segment lost 4 bases, leaving 12 bases of the junction unmatched. The CDR3 length is 14 residues. CDR3 sequence (DNA): TGCAGTGCTAAAGGACAGGGCGTCCTAGGAGAAGCTTTCTTT. It specifies CSAKGQGVLGEAFF.

The V gene is TRBV3-1, the J gene TRBJ2-2; D gene uncertain. This CDR3 has 14 residues. Deletions cut 1 base from V and 6 bases from J, with 9 bases between. The germline CDR1 and CDR2 sequences are LGHDT and YNNKEL (reference sequence). CDR3 DNA sequence: TGTGCCAGCAGCCAAGTGGGCGGACCCGGGGAGCTGTTTTTT. Translating gives CASSQVGGPGELFF.